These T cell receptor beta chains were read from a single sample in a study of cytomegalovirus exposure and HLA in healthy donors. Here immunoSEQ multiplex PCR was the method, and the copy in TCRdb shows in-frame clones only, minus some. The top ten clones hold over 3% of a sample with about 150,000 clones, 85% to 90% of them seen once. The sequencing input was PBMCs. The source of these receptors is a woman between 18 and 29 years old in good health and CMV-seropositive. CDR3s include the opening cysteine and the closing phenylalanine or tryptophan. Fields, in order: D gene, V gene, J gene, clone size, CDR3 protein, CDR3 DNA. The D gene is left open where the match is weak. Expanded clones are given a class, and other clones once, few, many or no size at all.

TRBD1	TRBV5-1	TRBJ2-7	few	CASTRDRSDEQYF	TGCGCCAGCACCCGGGACAGGTCCGACGAGCAGTACTTC
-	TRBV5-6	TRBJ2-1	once	CASSSPGLLGNEQFF	TGTGCCAGCAGCTCTCCGGGACTCCTCGGCAATGAGCAGTTCTTC
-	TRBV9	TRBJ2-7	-	CASSVATIPGEQYF	TGTGCCAGCAGCGTAGCAACAATTCCAGGCGAGCAGTACTTC
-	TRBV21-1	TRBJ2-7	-	CASWGTGSTEQYF	-
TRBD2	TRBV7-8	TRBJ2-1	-	CASSLGPLMSGRANEQFF	TGTGCCAGCAGCTTAGGCCCCCTCATGAGCGGGAGGGCCAATGAGCAGTTCTTC
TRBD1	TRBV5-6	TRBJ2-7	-	CASSKDRAGYEQYF	TGTGCCAGCAGCAAAGACAGGGCAGGCTACGAGCAGTACTTC
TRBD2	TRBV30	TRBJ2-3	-	CAWSVWRESTDTQYF	TGTGCCTGGAGTGTTTGGCGGGAGAGCACAGATACGCAGTATTTT
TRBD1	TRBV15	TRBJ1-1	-	CATSVQGTMNTEAFF	TGTGCCACCAGCGTACAGGGGACCATGAACACTGAAGCTTTCTTT
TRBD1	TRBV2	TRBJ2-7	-	CASSLRTGSYEQYF	TGTGCCAGCAGTCTAAGGACAGGCTCCTACGAGCAGTACTTC
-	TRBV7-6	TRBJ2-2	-	CASSFRGELFF	TGTGCCAGCAGCTTCCGCGGGGAGCTGTTTTTT
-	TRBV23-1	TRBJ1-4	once	CASSQSEVEKLFF	TGCGCCAGCAGTCAATCGGAGGTAGAAAAACTGTTTTTT
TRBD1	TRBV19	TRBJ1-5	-	CASGDRGLGQPQHF	TGTGCCAGTGGGGACAGGGGGCTGGGTCAGCCCCAGCATTTT
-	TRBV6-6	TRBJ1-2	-	CASTIQGIRLGGYTF	TGTGCCAGCACTATACAGGGTATCCGATTAGGTGGCTACACCTTC
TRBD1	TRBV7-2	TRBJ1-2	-	CASSPTGTEDSYGYTF	TGTGCCAGCAGCCCAACCGGGACAGAAGACAGCTATGGCTACACCTTC
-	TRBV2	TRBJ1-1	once	CASMATVNTEAFF	TGTGCCAGCATGGCGACAGTGAACACTGAAGCTTTCTTT
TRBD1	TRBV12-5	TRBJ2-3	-	CASGLPGGDTQYF	TGTGCTAGTGGTTTACCAGGGGGAGATACGCAGTATTTT
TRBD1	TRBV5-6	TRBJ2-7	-	CASSGGQGRMEYF	TGTGCCAGCAGCGGCGGACAGGGGAGGATGGAGTACTTC
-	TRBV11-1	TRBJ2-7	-	CASSNRQMYEQYF	TGTGCCAGCAGCAACCGACAGATGTACGAGCAGTACTTC
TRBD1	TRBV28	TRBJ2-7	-	CASSWTGRDEQYF	TGTGCCAGCAGTTGGACAGGAAGAGACGAGCAGTACTTC
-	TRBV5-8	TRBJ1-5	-	CASSLGQSNQPQHF	TGTGCCAGCAGCTTGGGGCAGAGCAATCAGCCCCAGCATTTT
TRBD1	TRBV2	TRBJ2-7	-	CASRGQGGYEQYF	TGTGCCAGCAGGGGACAGGGGGGTTACGAGCAGTACTTC
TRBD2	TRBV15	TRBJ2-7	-	CATSRVSGTSAYEQYF	TGTGCCACCAGCAGAGTTTCCGGGACTAGCGCCTACGAGCAGTACTTC
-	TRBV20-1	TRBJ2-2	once	CSAYNTGELFF	TGCAGTGCCTATAACACCGGGGAGCTGTTTTTT
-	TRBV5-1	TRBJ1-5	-	CASSFEQNHQPQHF	TGCGCCAGCAGCTTTGAACAGAACCATCAGCCCCAGCATTTT
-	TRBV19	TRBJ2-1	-	CASSPPWGGNRYNEQFF	TGTGCCAGTAGTCCCCCCTGGGGCGGGAACAGATACAATGAGCAGTTCTTC
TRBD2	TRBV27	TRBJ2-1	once	CASGRGTNNEQFF	TGTGCCAGCGGGCGGGGGACTAACAATGAGCAGTTCTTC
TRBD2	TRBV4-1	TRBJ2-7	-	CASSPTSGTRSYEQYF	TGCGCCAGCAGCCCGACTAGCGGGACACGCTCCTACGAGCAGTACTTC
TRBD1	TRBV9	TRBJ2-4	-	CASSVGWTGGGKNIQYF	TGTGCCAGCAGCGTAGGGTGGACAGGGGGCGGGAAAAACATTCAGTACTTC
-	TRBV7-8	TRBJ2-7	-	CASSFRDKSYEQYF	TGTGCCAGCAGCTTCCGGGACAAGTCCTACGAGCAGTACTTC
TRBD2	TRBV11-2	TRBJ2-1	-	CASSDTSGRDSYNEQFF	TGTGCCAGCAGCGACACTAGCGGGAGGGACTCCTACAATGAGCAGTTCTTC
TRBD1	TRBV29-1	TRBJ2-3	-	CSVEALNAVDRGPDTQYF	TGCAGCGTTGAAGCCCTAAACGCCGTCGACAGGGGTCCAGATACGCAGTATTTT
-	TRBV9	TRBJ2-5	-	CASSRGNQETQYF	TGTGCCAGCAGTCGCGGGAACCAAGAGACCCAGTACTTC
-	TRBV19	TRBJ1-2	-	CASSMSDSTNYGYTF	TGTGCCAGTAGCATGTCGGACAGCACTAACTATGGCTACACCTTC
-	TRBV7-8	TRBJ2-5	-	CASSLGGGFQETQYF	TGTGCCAGCAGCTTAGGTGGGGGCTTTCAAGAGACCCAGTACTTC
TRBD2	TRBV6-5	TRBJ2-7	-	CASSYASGSSYEQYF	TGTGCCAGCAGTTACGCTAGCGGGTCCTCCTACGAGCAGTACTTC
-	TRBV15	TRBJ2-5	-	CATSRDSQETQYF	TGTGCCACCAGCAGAGATTCGCAAGAGACCCAGTACTTC
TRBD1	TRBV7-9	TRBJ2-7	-	CASSAGVGQDEQYF	TGTGCCAGCAGCGCAGGGGTGGGACAGGACGAGCAGTACTTC
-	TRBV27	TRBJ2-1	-	CASSLRSSYNEQFF	TGTGCCAGCAGTTTACGCAGCTCCTACAATGAGCAGTTCTTC
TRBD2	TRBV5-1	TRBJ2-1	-	CASTPAGAPGEQFF	TGCGCCAGCACCCCAGCGGGAGCCCCGGGTGAGCAGTTCTTC
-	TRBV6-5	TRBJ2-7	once	CASSDRVLRAEQYF	TGTGCCAGCAGTGACCGGGTATTGAGGGCCGAGCAGTACTTC
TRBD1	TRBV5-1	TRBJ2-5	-	CASSSTAGTGGRRGTQYF	TGCGCCAGCAGCAGTACCGCCGGGACAGGGGGCCGCCGGGGGACCCAGTACTTC
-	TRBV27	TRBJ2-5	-	CASGTGTKETQYF	TGTGCCAGCGGTACCGGGACAAAAGAGACCCAGTACTTC
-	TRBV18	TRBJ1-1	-	CASSPGRVNTEAFF	TGTGCCAGCTCACCCGGCAGGGTGAACACTGAAGCTTTCTTT
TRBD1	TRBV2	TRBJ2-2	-	CAKRTGANTGELFF	TGTGCCAAACGGACAGGCGCTAACACCGGGGAGCTGTTTTTT
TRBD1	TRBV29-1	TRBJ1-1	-	CSALTGQGLFMNTEAFF	TGCAGCGCTCTGACGGGACAGGGCCTTTTCATGAACACTGAAGCTTTCTTT
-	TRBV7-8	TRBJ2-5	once	CASSPIGRDSQYF	TGTGCCAGCAGCCCCATCGGACGGGACTCTCAGTACTTC
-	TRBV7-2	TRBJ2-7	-	CASSLDTYYEQYF	TGTGCCAGCAGCTTAGACACATACTACGAGCAGTACTTC
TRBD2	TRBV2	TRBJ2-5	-	CASSEAGGYETQYF	TGTGCCAGCAGTGAAGCCGGGGGGTACGAGACCCAGTACTTC
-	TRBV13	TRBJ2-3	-	CASSLPPLAGWDTQYF	TGTGCCAGCAGCTTACCTCCCCTTGCGGGGTGGGATACGCAGTATTTT
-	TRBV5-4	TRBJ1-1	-	CASSLPGGNTEAFF	TGTGCCAGCAGCTTGCCCGGGGGGAACACTGAAGCTTTCTTT
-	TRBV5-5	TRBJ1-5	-	CASSYRYSNQPQHF	TGTGCCAGCAGCTACAGGTATAGCAATCAGCCCCAGCATTTT
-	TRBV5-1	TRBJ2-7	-	CASTRDRDEQYF	TGCGCCAGCACCAGGGATAGGGACGAGCAGTACTTC
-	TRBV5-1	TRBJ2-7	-	CASSPQTASYEQYF	TGCGCCAGCAGCCCTCAGACAGCCTCCTACGAGCAGTACTTC
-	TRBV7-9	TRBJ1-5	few	CASSGGPNTGSNQPQHF	TGTGCCAGCAGCGGGGGCCCGAATACAGGTAGCAATCAGCCCCAGCATTTT
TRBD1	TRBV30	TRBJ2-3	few	CAWSEGATQYF	TGTGCCTGGAGCGAGGGGGCAACGCAGTATTTT
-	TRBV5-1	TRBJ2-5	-	CASSYTGSVSQETQYF	TGCGCCAGCAGCTACACGGGGTCCGTGAGCCAAGAGACCCAGTACTTC
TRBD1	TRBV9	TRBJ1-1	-	CASSVARTGATEAFF	TGTGCCAGCAGCGTAGCGCGGACAGGGGCCACTGAAGCTTTCTTT